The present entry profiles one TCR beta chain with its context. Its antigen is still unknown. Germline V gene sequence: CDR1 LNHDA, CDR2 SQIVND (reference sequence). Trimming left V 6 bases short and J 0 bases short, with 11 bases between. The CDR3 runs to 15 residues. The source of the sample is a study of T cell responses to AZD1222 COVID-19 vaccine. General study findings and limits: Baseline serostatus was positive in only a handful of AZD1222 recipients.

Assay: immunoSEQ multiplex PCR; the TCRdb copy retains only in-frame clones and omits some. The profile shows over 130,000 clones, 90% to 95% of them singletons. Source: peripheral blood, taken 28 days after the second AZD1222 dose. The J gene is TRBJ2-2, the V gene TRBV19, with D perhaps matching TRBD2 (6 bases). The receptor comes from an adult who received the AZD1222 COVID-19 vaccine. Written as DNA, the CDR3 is TGTGCCAGTAGCGGGACTCCGGCGAACACCGGGGAGCTGTTTTTT. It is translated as CASSGTPANTGELFF.